This T cell receptor (beta chain) was observed in a study of T cell responses to AZD1222 COVID-19 vaccine. CDR1 and CDR2 (germline): MNHNS, SASEGT. CDR3 length equals 16 residues. V lost 0 bases and J lost 1, with 9 bases in between. Details on this clone: What it binds is not known.

Sequenced by immunoSEQ multiplex PCR; TCRdb stores in-frame clones only, minus some. Altogether under 200,000 clones are present, more than 80% being singletons, with the ten largest covering 3% to 5%. Whole-study findings and limits: Sampled repertoires all dated from after the peak T cell response.

The chain combines TRBV6-1 with TRBJ2-2; D ambiguous. This specimen was peripheral blood, taken on day 0 of AZD1222 vaccination. The source of this sequence is an adult in good health. The CDR3: CASSEAGHQNTGELFF. Written as DNA, the CDR3 is TGTGCCAGCAGTGAAGCTGGGCATCAGAACACCGGGGAGCTGTTTTTT.